This T cell receptor beta chain was captured by sequencing in a study of OX40 agonist ivuxolimab in advanced cancers. Study summary: Six ivuxolimab dose levels, 0.01 to 10 mg/kg, were given intravenously every 2 weeks. Study outcomes and limitations: Patients who responded partially at 0.1-3.0 mg/kg showed clonal expansion ranking among the lowest.

About this clone: Its target is not known.

Libraries were prepared by immunoSEQ multiplex PCR; TCRdb keeps only in-frame clonotypes and omits some of them. This table holds some 45,000 clones, around 86% found once. The trim removed 1 base at V and 0 bases at J, leaving 14 bases unmatched. Germline loops: CDR1 MNHEY, CDR2 SMNVEV (reference sequence). The CDR3 has 19 residues. This TCR came from an adult with an advanced solid tumor such as melanoma, head and neck, liver or kidney cancer. This material consisted of CD4+ or CD8+ T cells sorted from blood, taken in a trial of the OX40 agonist ivuxolimab. The chain employs TRBV27 and TRBJ1-1; 7 nucleotides match TRBD1. The CDR3 region is CASSLFSNRDSQMNTEAFF. CDR3 DNA: TGTGCCAGCAGTTTATTTTCGAATCGGGACAGCCAGATGAACACTGAAGCTTTCTTT.